The next 6 T cell receptor beta chains were all read from a single sample in a study of spatial heterogeneity in lung cancer (dated by TCRdb to between 2017 and 2020). To prepare the library, 5' RACE was applied. Sequencing relied on a NextSeq 500. The public reads were quality trimmed at Q25 with fastp and then assembled into clones with MiXCR by TCRdb, keeping productive beta chains. Rows with a matching CDR3 protein are joined into one entry that keeps the most common DNA and genes. In all, the sample holds approximately 11,000 distinct CDR3 sequences, and around 3.6% of those were seen once. Just over 7.5% of the sample is taken by the ten largest. The time point label for this specimen denotes: sample taken at primary tumor resection. For TCR sequencing, whole RNA was extracted from tumor and nontumor lung tissue, or from cryopreserved PBMC samples, and no cell sorting was done. The material sequenced was normal lung tissue next to the tumor, taken at surgery. These receptors were obtained from a male donor with early-stage non-small cell lung cancer.

Sample share makes this clonotype medium-sized. The genes are TRBV5-4 and TRBJ2-2, with no clear D. Per germline, CDR1 SGHNT and CDR2 YYREEE (reference sequence). This CDR3 is 15 amino acids long. The ends were cut back, 0 bases at V and 2 bases at J, with 8 bases in the middle. The CDR3 nucleotides are TGTGCCAGCAGCTTGGTGCACGTTAACACCGGGGAGCTGTTTTTT. Translated, it gives CASSLVHVNTGELFF. Complete variable domain (other parts from reference TRBV5-4 and TRBJ2-2): ETGVTQSPTHLIKTRGQQVTLRCSSQSGHNTVSWYQQALGQGPQFIFQYYREEENGRGNFPPRFSGLQFPNYSSELNVNALELDDSALYLCASSLVHVNTGELFFGEGSRLTVL.

This clonotype was observed at least ten times. This rearrangement joins TRBV5-1 to TRBJ2-2, with a possible D match to TRBD2 (5 bases). Germline CDR1 is SGHRS and CDR2 is YFSETQ. CDR3 size: 15 residues. Trimming took off 2 bases at V and 6 bases at J, with 14 bases between the two ends. CDR3: CASSFSVNGAGELFF. CDR3 sequence (DNA): TGCGCCAGCAGCTTTTCCGTTAACGGGGCCGGGGAGCTGTTTTTT.

The gene calls are TRBV20-1 and TRBJ2-1; 15 positions match TRBD2. Germline V CDR1 and CDR2: DFQATT, SNEGSKA (reference sequence). CDR3 size: 17 residues. V lost 6 bases and J lost 0; bases outside the gene matches: 6. The CDR3 region is CSAVGTSGRISYNEQFF. The CDR3 region has the DNA TGCAGTGCGGTGGGGACTAGCGGGAGGATCTCCTACAATGAGCAGTTCTTC.

This clonotype has at least ten counts. The chain employs TRBV6-6 and TRBJ1-4; D call uncertain. This CDR3 is built from 13 residues. CDR1 is MNHNY, CDR2 SVGAGI, per germline (reference sequence). Trimming removed 1 base from V and 6 bases from J, with 6 bases in between. The DNA for the CDR3 is TGTGCCAGCAGTTACTACTCAGATGAAAAACTGTTTTTT. This sequence encodes CASSYYSDEKLFF.

This clonotype was counted at least ten times. The rearrangement links TRBV7-9 to TRBJ2-3, with 7 positions matching TRBD2. The CDR3 length is 12 residues. Germline lookup yields CDR1 SEHNR and CDR2 FQNEAQ (reference sequence). After removal of 10 bases from V and 2 bases from J, the junction contained 3 bases not matched to a gene. As DNA, the CDR3 is TGTGCCAAAGCGGGAATCACAGATACGCAGTATTTT. Residues: CAKAGITDTQYF.

This clonotype has a count of ten or more. DNA of the CDR3: TGTGCCACCAGTGACCCTCACGGACCAGGGGGAAATGAGCAGTTCTTC. This codes for CATSDPHGPGGNEQFF. The V gene is TRBV24-1, the J gene TRBJ2-1; 7 positions agree with TRBD1. This CDR3 spans 16 amino acids. Looked up from germline, CDR1 is KGHDR and CDR2 is SFDVKD. V was clipped by 4 bases and J by 7 bases; unmatched bases: 12.